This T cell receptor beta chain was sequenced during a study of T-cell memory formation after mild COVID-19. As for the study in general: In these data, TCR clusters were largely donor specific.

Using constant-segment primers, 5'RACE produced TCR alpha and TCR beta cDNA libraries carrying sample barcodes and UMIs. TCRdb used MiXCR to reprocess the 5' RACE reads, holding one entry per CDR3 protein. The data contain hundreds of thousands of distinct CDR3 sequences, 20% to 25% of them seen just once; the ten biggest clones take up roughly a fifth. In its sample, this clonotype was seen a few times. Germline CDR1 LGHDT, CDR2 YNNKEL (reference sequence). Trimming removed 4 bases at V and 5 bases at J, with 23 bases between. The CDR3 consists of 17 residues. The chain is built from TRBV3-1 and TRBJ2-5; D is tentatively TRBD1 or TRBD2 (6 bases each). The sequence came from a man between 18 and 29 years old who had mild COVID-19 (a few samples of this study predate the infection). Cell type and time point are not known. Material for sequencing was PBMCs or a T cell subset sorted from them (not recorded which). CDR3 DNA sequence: TGTGCCAGCAGCCCAAACCAGAGGGGGGCCGTGCGGGAGACCCAGTACTTC. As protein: CASSPNQRGAVRETQYF.